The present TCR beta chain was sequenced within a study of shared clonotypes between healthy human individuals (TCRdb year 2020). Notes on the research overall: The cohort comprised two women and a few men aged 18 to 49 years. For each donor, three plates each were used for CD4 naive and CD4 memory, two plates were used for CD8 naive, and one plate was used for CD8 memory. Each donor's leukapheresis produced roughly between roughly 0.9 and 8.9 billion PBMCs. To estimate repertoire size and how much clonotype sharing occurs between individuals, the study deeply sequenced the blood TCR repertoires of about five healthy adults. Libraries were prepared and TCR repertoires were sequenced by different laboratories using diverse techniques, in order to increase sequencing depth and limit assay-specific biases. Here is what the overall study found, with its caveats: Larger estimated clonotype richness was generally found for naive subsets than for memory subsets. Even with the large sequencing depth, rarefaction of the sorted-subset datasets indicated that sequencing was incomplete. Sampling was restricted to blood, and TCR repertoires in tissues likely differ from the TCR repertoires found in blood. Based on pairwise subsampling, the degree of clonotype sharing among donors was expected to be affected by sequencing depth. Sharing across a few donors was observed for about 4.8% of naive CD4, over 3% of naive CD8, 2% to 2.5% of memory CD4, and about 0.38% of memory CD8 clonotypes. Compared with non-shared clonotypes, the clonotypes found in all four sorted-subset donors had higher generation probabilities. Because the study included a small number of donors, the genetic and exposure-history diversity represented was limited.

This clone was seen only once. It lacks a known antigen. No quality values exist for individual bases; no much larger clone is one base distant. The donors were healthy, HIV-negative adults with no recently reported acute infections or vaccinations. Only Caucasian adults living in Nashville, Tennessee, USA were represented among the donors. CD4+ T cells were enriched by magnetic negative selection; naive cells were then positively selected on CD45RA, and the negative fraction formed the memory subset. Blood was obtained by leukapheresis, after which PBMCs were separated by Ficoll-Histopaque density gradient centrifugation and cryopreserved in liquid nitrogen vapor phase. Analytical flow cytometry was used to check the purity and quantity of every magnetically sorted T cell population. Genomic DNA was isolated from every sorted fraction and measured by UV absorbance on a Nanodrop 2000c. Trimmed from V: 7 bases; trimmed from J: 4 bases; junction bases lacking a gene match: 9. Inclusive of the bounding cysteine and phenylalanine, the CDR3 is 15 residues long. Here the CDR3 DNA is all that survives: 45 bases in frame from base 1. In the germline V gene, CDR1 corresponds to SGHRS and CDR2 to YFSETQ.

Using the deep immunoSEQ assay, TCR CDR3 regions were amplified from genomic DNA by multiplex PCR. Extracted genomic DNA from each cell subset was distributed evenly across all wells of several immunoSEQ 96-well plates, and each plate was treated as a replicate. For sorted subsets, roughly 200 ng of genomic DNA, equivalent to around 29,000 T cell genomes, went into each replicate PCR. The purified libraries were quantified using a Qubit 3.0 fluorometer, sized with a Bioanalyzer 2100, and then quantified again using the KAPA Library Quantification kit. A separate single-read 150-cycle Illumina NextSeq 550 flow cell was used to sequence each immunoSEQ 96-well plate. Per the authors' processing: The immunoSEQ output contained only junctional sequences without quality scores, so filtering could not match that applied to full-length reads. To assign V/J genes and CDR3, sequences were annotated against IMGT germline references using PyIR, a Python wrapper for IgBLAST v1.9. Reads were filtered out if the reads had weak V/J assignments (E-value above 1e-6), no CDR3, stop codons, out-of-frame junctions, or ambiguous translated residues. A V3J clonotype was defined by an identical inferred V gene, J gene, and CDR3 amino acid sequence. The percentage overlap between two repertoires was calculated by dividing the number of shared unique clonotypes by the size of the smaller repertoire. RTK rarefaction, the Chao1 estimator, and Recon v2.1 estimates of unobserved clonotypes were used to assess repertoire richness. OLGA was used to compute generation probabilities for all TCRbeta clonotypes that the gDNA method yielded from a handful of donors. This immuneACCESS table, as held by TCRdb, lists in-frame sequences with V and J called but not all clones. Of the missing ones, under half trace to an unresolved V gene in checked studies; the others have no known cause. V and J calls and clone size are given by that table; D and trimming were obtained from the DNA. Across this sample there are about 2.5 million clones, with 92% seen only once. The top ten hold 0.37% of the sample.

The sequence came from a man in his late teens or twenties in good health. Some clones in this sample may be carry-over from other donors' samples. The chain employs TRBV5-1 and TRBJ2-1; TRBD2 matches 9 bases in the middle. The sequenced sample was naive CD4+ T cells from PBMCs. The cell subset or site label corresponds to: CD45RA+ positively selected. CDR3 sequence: CASQLIAGAYNEQFF. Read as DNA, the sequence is TGCGCCAGCCAACTCATAGCGGGAGCTTACAATGAGCAGTTCTTC.